What follows describes a single T cell receptor beta chain. Its target is unknown. A much larger clone lies a single base off, so this may be a read error. The entry originates in a study of metastatic and nonmetastatic thyroid tumors. Study as a whole: Malignant thyroid and benign thyroid patients provided blood and tumor or nodule tissue whose repertoires were compared.

CDR1 and CDR2 from the germline V gene are MGHRA and YSYEKL. The CDR3 extends over 17 amino acids. Whole-study findings and limits: Benign nodules reportedly had significantly lower TCR beta diversity than malignant thyroid tumors in blood and tumor.

Among the patients, none had received any treatment before thyroid surgery. Authors' processing steps: It was from CDR3 differences across clinicopathological groups that a distant-metastasis classifier for papillary thyroid cancer was built. TCRdb re-called the PCR reads with MiXCR. In this record, the V and J calls reflect TCRdb's handling and not the investigators' own analysis. The sample holds about 69,000 clones, about 14% seen once. Sequencing was carried out using blood. This TCR derives from a male donor with papillary thyroid cancer or a benign thyroid nodule (not recorded which). Some clones in this sample may be carry-over from other donors' samples. The gene calls are TRBV4-1 and TRBJ2-1, with 8 bases fitting TRBD2. CDR3 region: CASSQGYSGISYSEQFF. CDR3 bases: TGCGCCAGCAGCCAAGGGTATAGCGGGATCTCCTACAGTGAGCAGTTCTTC.